This T cell receptor (beta chain) was captured in a study of CD8 T cells in ankylosing spondylitis. Study results and limitations: Reactive arthritis synovial fluid and blood previously showed some of these motif variants. Within peripheral blood, clones linked to disease were CD8+ and relatively rare. Matched ankylosing spondylitis synovial fluid reportedly showed significant enrichment of disease-linked clones. Fewer than 10 highly homologous variants formed a TCR beta motif that appeared characteristic of ankylosing spondylitis blood.

Scientists made TCR beta libraries using quantitative 5'-RACE with molecular barcodes. From the 5' RACE reads, TCRdb called clonotypes with MiXCR, one entry per CDR3 protein. The table includes 800,000 to 900,000 distinct CDR3 sequences, 10% to 15% detected once. About this clonotype: The antigen is undetermined.

This TCR came from a male donor with ankylosing spondylitis. Sequencing used blood, either unsorted or a sorted T cell fraction (not recorded which).

CDR3 residues: CSARSGGAGDTQYF. CDR3 bases: TGCAGTGCTCGTAGCGGGGGGGCGGGAGATACGCAGTATTTT. V gene TRBV20-1 combines with J gene TRBJ2-3; 11 positions match TRBD2. The J segment lost 5 bases and the V segment lost 5 bases, leaving 6 bases of the junction unmatched. Germline lookup yields CDR1 DFQATT and CDR2 SNEGSKA (reference sequence). This CDR3 has 14 amino acids.